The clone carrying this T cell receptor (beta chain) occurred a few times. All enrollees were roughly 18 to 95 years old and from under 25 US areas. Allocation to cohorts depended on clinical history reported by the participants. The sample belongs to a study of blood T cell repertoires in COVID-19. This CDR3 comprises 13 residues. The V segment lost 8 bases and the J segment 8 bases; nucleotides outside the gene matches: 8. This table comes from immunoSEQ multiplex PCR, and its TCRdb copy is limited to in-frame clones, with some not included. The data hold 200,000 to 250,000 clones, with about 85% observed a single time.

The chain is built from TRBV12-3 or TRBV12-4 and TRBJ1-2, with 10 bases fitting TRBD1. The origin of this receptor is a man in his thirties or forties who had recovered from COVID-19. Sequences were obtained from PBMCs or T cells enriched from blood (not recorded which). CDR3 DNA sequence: TGTGCCAGCGGTCCCCGGACAGGGGGGGGCTACACCTTC. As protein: CASGPRTGGGYTF.